This T cell receptor (beta chain) comes out of a study of cytomegalovirus exposure and HLA in healthy donors. Whole-study results and caveats: A prior analysis recorded that most TCR beta V segments were productive about 87% or about 30% of the time. Because they were indistinguishable, some V segments, including TRBV6-2 and TRBV6-3, were excluded.

In the PCR, 60 Vbeta and 13 Jbeta primers were used. TCRdb's copy holds only in-frame clones and misses some; the assay was immunoSEQ multiplex PCR. Of about 100,000 clones in the sample, about three quarters were seen once. This CDR3 is built from 15 residues. Trimming removed 1 base from V and 0 bases from J, with 10 bases in between. Germline loops: CDR1 WNHNN, CDR2 SYGVQD (reference sequence). Of note for this clone: The antigen remains undetermined.

The sequence derives from a man aged 40-49 years in good health and CMV-seronegative. V usage is TRBV10-1 and J usage is TRBJ2-7, with D tentatively TRBD2 (5 bases). Input material: PBMCs. The DNA of the CDR3 is TGCGCCAGCAGTGAGTTGGGAGATAGCTCCTACGAGCAGTACTTC. It translates to CASSELGDSSYEQYF.